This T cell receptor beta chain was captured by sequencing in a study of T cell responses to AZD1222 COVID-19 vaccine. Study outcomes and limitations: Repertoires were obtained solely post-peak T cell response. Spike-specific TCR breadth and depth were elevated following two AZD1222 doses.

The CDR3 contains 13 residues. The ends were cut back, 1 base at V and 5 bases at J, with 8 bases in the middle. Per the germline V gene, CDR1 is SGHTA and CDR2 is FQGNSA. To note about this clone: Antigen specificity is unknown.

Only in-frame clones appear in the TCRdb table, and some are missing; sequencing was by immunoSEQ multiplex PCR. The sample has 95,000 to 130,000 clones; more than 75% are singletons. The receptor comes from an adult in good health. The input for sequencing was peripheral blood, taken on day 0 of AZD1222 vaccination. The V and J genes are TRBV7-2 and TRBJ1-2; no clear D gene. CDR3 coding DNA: TGTGCCAGCAGCTTAGACCCGAATTATGGCTACACCTTC. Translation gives CASSLDPNYGYTF.